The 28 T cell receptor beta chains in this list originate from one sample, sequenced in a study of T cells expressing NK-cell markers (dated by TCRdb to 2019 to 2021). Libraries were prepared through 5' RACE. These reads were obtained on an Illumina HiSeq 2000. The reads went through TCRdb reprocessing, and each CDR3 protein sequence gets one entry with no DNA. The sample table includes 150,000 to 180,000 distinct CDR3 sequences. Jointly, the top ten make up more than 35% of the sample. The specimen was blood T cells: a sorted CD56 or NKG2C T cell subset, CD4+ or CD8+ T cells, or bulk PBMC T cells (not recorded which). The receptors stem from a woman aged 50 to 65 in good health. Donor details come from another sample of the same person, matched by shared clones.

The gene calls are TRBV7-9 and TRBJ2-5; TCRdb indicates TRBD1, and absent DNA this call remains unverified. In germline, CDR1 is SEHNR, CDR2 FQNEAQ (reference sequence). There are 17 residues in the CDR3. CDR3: CASSLPRGDRYQETQYF.

This CDR3 reads CSARTSGDTGELFF. V gene TRBV20-1 combines with J gene TRBJ2-2; without DNA, the TCRdb call of TRBD2 cannot be checked. The CDR3 is made up of 14 amino acids. Germline V gives CDR1 DFQATT, CDR2 SNEGSKA (reference sequence).

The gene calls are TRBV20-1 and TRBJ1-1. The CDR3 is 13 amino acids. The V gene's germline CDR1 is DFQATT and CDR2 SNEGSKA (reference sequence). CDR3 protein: CSARTFGDTEAFF.

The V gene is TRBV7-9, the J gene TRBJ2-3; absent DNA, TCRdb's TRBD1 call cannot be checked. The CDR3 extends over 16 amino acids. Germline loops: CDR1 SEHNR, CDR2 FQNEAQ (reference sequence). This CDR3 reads CASSSTREEGTDTQYF.

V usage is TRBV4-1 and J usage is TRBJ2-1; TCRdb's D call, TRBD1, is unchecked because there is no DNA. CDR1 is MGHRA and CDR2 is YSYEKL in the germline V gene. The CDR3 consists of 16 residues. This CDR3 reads CASSQQGLTSYNEQFF.

CDR3 amino acids: CANQGSPISPLHF. The gene calls are TRBV21-1 and TRBJ1-6; lacking DNA, the TRBD1 call made by TCRdb goes unchecked. TRBV21-1 is a pseudogene locus. The CDR3 runs 13 residues.

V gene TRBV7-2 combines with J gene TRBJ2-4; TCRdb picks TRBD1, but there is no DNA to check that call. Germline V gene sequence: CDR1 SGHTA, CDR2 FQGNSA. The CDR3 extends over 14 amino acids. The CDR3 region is CAGKGGESKNIQYF.

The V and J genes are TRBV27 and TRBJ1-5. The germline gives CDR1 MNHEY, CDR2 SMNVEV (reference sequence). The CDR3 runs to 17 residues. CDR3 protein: CASSDTSEWISNQPQHF.

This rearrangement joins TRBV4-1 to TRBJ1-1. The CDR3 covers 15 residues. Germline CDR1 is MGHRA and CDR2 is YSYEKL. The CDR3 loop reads CASSQGSGIAVEAFF.

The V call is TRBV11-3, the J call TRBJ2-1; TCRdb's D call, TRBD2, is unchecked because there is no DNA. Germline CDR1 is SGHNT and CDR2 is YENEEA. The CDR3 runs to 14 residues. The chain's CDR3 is CASSFGGEGNEQFF. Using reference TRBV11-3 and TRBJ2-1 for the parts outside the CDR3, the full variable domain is EAGVVQSPRYKIIEKKQPVAFWCNPISGHNTLYWYLQNLGQGPELLIRYENEEAVDDSQLPKDRFSAERLKGVDSTLKIQPAELGDSAVYLCASSFGGEGNEQFFGPGTRLTVL.

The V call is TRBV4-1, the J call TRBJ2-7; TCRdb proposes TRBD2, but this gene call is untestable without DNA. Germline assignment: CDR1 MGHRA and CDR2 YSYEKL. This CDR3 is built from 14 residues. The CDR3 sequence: CASSQGPGSDEQYF.

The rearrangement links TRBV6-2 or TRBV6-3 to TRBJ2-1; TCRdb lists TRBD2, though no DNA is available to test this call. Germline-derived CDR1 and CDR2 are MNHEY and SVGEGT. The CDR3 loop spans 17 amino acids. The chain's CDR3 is CASSYPKAGPTYNEQFF.

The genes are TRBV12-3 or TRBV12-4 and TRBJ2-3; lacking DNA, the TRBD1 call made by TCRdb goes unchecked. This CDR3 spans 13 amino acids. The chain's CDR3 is CASSAGQTDTQYF.

The CDR3 region is CASSNMGLAGSTDTQYF. This chain uses TRBV7-9 with TRBJ2-3; TCRdb returns TRBD2, unconfirmable since there is no DNA. The CDR3 covers 17 residues. CDR1 SEHNR and CDR2 FQNEAQ come from the germline V gene (reference sequence).

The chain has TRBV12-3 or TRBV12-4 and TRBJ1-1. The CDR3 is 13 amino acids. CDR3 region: CASSTFGSREAFF.

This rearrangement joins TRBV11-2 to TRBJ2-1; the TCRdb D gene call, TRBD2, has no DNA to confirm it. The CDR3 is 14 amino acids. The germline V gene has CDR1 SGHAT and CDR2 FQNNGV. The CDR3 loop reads CASSSSGRRNEQFF.

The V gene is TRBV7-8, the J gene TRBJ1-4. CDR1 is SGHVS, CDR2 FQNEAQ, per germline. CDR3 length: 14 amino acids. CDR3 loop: CASSEPRANEKLFF. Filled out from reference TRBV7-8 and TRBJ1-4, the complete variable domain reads GAGVSQSPRYKVAKRGQDVALRCDPISGHVSLFWYQQALGQGPEFLTYFQNEAQLDKSGLPSDRFFAERPEGSVSTLKIQRTQQEDSAVYLCASSEPRANEKLFFGSGTQLSVL.

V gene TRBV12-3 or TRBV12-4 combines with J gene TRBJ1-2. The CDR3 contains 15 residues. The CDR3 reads CASSLSQGDPYGYTF.

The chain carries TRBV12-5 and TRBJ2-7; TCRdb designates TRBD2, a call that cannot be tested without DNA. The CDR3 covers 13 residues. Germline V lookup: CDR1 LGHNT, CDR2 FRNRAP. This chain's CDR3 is CASGKSSGYEQYF.

The CDR3 loop reads CASGRGDTEAFF. This chain uses TRBV3-1 with TRBJ1-1; absent DNA, TCRdb's TRBD1 call cannot be checked. Germline CDR1 LGHDT, CDR2 YNNKEL (reference sequence). The CDR3 loop spans 12 amino acids.

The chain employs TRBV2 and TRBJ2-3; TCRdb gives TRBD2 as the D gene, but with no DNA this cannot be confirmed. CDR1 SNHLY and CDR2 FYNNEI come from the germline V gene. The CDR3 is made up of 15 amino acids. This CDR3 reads CAIILSSGSTDTQYF.

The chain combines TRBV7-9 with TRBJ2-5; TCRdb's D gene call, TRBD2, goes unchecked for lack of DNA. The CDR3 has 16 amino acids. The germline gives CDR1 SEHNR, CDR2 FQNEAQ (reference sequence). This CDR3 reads CASSLRSGMAIKTQYF.

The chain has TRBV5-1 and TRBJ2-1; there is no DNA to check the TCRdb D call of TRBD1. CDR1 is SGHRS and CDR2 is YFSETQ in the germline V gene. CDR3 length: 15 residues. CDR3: CASSLEPTDYNEQFF. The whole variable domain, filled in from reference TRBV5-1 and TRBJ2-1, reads KAGVTQTPRYLIKTRGQQVTLSCSPISGHRSVSWYQQTPGQGLQFLFEYFSETQRNKGNFPGRFSGRQFSNSRSEMNVSTLELGDSALYLCASSLEPTDYNEQFFGPGTRLTVL.

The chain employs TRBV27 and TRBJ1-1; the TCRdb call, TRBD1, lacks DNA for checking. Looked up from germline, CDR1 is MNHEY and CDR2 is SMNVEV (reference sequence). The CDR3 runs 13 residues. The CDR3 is CASSTRTGSEAFF.

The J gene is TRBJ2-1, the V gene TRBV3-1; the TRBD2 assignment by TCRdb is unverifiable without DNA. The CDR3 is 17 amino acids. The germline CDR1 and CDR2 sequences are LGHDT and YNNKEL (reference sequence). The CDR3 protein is CASSERPSGISYNEQFF.

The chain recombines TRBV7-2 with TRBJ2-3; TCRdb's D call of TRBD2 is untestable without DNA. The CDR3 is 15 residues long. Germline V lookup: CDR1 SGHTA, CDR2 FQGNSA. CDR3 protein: CASSPGGGFTDTQYF.

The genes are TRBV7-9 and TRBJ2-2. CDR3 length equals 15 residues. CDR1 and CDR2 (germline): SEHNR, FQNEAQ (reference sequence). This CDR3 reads CASSLRFRATGELFF. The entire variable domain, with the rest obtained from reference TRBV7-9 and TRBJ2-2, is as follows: DTGVSQNPRHKITKRGQNVTFRCDPISEHNRLYWYRQTLGQGPEFLTYFQNEAQLEKSRLLSDRFSAERPKGSFSTLEIQRTEQGDSAMYLCASSLRFRATGELFFGEGSRLTVL.

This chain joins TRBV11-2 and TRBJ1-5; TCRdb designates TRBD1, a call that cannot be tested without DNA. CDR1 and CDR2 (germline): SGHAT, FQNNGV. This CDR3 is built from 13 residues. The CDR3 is CASSLRPRQPQHF.